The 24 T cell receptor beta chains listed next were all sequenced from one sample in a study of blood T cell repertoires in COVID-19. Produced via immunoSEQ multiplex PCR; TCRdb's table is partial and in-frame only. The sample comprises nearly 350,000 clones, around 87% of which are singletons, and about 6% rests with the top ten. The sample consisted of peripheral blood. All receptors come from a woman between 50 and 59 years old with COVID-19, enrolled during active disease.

CDR3 sequence: CASTLGTGVYNEQFF. The CDR3 DNA sequence: TGTGCCAGCACCCTCGGGACAGGGGTCTACAATGAGCAGTTCTTC. This chain uses TRBV7-2 with TRBJ2-1; 10 bases fit TRBD1. The CDR3 has 15 amino acids. Germline CDR1 and CDR2: SGHTA and FQGNSA. V trimming: 7 bases; J trimming: 3 bases; junction bases outside the gene matches: 6.

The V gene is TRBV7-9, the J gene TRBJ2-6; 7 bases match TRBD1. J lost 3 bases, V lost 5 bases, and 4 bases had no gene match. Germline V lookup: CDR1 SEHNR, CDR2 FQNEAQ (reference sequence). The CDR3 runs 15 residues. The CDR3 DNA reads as TGTGCCAGCAGCACGACAGGGTTTGGGGCCAACGTCCTGACTTTC. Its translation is CASSTTGFGANVLTF.

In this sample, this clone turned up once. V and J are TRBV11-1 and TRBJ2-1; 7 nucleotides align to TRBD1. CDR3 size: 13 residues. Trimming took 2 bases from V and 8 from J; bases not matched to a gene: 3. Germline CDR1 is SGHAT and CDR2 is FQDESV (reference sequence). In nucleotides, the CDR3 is TGTGCCAGCAGCTTACGAGGGGGCGATGAGCAGTTCTTC. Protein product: CASSLRGGDEQFF.

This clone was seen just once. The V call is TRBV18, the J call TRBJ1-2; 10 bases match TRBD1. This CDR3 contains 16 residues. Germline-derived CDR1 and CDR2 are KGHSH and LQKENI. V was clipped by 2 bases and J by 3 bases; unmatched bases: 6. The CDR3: CASSPRTGGLDYGYTF. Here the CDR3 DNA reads TGTGCCAGCTCACCAAGGACAGGGGGATTGGACTATGGCTACACCTTC. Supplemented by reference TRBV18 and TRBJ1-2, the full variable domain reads NAGVMQNPRHLVRRRGQEARLRCSPMKGHSHVYWYRQLPEEGLKFMVYLQKENIIDESGMPKERFSAEFPKEGPSILRIQQVVRGDSAAYFCASSPRTGGLDYGYTFGSGTRLTVV.

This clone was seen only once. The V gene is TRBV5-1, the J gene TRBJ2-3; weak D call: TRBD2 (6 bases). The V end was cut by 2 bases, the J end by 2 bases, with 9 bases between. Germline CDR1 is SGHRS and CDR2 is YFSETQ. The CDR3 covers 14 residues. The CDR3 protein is CASSLERVTDTQYF. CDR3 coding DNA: TGCGCCAGCAGCTTAGAGCGGGTCACAGATACGCAGTATTTT. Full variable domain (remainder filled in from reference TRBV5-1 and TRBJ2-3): KAGVTQTPRYLIKTRGQQVTLSCSPISGHRSVSWYQQTPGQGLQFLFEYFSETQRNKGNFPGRFSGRQFSNSRSEMNVSTLELGDSALYLCASSLERVTDTQYFGPGTRLTVL.

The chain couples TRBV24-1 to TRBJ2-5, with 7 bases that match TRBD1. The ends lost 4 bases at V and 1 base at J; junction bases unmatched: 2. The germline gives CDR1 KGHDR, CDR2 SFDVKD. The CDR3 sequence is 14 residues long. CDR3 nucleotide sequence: TGTGCCACCAGTGACGGGACAGCCCAAGAGACCCAGTACTTC. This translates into CATSDGTAQETQYF.

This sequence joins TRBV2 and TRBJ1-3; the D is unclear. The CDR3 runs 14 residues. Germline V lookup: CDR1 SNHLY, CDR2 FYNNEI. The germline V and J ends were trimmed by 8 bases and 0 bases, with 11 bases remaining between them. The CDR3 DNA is TGTGCCAGCGATCAGGTCTACTCTGGAAACACCATATATTTT. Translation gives CASDQVYSGNTIYF.

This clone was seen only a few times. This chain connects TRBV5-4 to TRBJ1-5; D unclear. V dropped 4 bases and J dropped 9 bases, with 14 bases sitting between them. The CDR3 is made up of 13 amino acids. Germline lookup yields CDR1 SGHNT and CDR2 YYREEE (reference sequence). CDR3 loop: CASSPSEGRPQHF. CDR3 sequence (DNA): TGTGCCAGCAGCCCTAGCGAAGGGCGGCCCCAGCATTTT. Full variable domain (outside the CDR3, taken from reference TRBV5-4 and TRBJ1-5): ETGVTQSPTHLIKTRGQQVTLRCSSQSGHNTVSWYQQALGQGPQFIFQYYREEENGRGNFPPRFSGLQFPNYSSELNVNALELDDSALYLCASSPSEGRPQHFGDGTRLSIL.

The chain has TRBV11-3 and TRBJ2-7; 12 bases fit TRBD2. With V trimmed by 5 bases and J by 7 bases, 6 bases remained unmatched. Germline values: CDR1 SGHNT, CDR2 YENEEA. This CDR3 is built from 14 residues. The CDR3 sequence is CASSPTSGSQEQYF. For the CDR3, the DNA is TGTGCCAGCAGCCCGACTAGCGGGAGTCAAGAGCAGTACTTC.

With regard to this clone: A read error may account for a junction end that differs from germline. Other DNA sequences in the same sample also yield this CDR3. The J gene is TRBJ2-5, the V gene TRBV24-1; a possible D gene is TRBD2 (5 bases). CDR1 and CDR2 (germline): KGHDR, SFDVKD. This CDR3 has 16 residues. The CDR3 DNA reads TGTGCCACTAGTGATCCCTCAGGAGGCTTCCAAGAGACCCAGTACTTC. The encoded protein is CATSDPSGGFQETQYF.

DNA for the CDR3: TGCGCCAGCAGCTTGGGCGGGGGTTCAGAGACCCAGTACTTC. This gives the protein CASSLGGGSETQYF. This chain links TRBV5-1 with TRBJ2-5, with TRBD2 matching 7 bases. V gave up 0 bases and J gave up 4 bases; unmatched junction bases: 3. The CDR3 totals 14 residues. Germline CDR1 is SGHRS and CDR2 is YFSETQ.

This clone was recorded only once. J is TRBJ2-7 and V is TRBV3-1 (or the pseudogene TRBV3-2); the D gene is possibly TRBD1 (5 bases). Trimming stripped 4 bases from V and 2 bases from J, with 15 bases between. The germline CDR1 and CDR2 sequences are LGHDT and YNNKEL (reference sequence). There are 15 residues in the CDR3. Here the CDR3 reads CASSPSAGSPYEQYF. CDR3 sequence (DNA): TGTGCCAGCAGCCCCTCCGCAGGGTCCCCCTACGAGCAGTACTTC.

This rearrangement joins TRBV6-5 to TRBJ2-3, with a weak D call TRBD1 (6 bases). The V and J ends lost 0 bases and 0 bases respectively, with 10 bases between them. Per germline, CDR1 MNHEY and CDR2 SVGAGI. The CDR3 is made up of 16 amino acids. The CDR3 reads CASSYSGATSTDTQYF. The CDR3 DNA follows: TGTGCCAGCAGTTACTCGGGGGCTACTAGCACAGATACGCAGTATTTT.

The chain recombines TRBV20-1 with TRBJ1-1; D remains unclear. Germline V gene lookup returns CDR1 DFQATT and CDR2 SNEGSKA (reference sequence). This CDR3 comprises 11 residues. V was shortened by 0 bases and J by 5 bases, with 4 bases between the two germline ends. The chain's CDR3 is CSARDETEAFF. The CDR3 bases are TGCAGTGCTAGAGACGAGACTGAAGCTTTCTTT.

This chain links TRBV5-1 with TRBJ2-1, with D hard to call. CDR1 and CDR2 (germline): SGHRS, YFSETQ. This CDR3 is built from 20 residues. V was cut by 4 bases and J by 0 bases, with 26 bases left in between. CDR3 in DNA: TGCGCCAGCAGCCGCGGCTTTGGCAGCCCAGTTGTTTACTCCTACAATGAGCAGTTCTTC. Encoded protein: CASSRGFGSPVVYSYNEQFF.

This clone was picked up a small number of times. The CDR3 DNA sequence: TGTGCCAGCAGCCTGGACAGGGGGCTACACTATGGCTACACCTTC. Translation gives CASSLDRGLHYGYTF. The chain is built from TRBV7-9 and TRBJ1-2; 11 nucleotides match TRBD1. CDR1 and CDR2 from the germline V gene are SEHNR and FQNEAQ (reference sequence). The CDR3 has 15 amino acids. Trimming removed 5 bases from V and 3 bases from J; junction bases left unmatched: 5.

CDR3 bases: TGTGCCAGCAGCCAAGATGGGACTAGCGCATCCTACGAGCAGTACTTC. Translated, it gives CASSQDGTSASYEQYF. V gene TRBV3-1 (or the pseudogene TRBV3-2) combines with J gene TRBJ2-7; the match to TRBD2 covers 10 bases. V shed 0 bases, J shed 1 base, and the junction held 3 bases outside the gene matches. In germline, CDR1 is LGHDT, CDR2 YNNKEL (reference sequence). The CDR3 is 16 residues long.

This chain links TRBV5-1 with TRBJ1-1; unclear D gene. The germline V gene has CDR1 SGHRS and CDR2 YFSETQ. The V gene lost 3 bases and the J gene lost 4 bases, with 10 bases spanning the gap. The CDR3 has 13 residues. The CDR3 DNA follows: TGCGCCAGCAGCTCGGAGTTGTCCACTGAAGCTTTCTTT. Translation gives CASSSELSTEAFF.

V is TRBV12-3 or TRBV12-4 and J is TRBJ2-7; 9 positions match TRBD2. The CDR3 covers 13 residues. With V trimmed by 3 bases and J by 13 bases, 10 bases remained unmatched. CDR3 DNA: TGTGCCAGCAGTTTTGGGACAGTAGCGGGGGCTTACTTC. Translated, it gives CASSFGTVAGAYF.

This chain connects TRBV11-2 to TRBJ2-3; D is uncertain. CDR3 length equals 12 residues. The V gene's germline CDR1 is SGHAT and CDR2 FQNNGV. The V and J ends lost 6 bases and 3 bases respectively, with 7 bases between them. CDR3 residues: CASRRSTDTQYF. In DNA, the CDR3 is TGTGCCAGCAGGCGTAGTACAGATACGCAGTATTTT.

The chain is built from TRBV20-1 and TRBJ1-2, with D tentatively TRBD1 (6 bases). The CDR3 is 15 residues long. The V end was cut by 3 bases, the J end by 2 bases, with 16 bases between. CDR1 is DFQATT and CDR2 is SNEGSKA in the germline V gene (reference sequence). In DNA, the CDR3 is TGCAGTGCTAGTCCCCCGGGGCAGGGGAACTATGGCTACACCTTC. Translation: CSASPPGQGNYGYTF.

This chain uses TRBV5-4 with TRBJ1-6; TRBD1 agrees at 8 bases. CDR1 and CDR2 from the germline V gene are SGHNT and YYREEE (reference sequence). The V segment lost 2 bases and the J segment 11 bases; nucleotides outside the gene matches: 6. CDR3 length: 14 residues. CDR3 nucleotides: TGTGCCAGCAGCTTCCCGGACAGGGCGACACCCCTCCACTTT. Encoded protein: CASSFPDRATPLHF.

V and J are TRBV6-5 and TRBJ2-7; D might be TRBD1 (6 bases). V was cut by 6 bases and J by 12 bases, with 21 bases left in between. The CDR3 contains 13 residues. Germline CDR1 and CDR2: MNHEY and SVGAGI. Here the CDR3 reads CASRVQATRGSYF. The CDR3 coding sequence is TGTGCCAGCAGAGTCCAAGCGACGAGGGGGTCGTACTTC.

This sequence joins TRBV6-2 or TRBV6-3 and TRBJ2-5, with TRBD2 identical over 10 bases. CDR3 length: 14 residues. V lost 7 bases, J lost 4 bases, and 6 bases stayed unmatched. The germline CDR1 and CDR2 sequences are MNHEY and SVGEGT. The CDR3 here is CASIPSGRGETQYF. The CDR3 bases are TGTGCCAGCATCCCTAGCGGGAGAGGAGAGACCCAGTACTTC.